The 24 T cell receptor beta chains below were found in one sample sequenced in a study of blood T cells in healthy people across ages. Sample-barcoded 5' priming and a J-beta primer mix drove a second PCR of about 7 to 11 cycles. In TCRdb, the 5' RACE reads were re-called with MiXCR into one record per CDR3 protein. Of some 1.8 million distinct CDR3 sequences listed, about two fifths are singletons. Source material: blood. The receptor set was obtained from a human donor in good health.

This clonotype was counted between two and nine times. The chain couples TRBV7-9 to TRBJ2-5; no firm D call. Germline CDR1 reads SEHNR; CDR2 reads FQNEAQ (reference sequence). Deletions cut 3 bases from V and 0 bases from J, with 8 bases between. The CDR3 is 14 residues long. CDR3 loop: CASSFTPHQETQYF. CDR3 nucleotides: TGTGCCAGCAGCTTTACACCTCACCAAGAGACCCAGTACTTC.

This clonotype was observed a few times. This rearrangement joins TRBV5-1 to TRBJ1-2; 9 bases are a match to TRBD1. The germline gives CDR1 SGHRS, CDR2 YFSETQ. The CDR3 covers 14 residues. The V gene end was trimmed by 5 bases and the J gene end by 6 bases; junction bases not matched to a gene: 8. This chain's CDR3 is CASSSPGQGNGYTF. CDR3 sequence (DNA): TGCGCCAGCAGTTCTCCGGGACAGGGAAATGGCTACACCTTC. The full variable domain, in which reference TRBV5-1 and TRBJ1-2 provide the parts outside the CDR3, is KAGVTQTPRYLIKTRGQQVTLSCSPISGHRSVSWYQQTPGQGLQFLFEYFSETQRNKGNFPGRFSGRQFSNSRSEMNVSTLELGDSALYLCASSSPGQGNGYTFGSGTRLTVV.

The chain's CDR3 is CASTTGGTGYEQYF. Here the CDR3 DNA reads TGTGCCAGCACAACAGGGGGCACGGGCTACGAGCAGTACTTC. The chain employs TRBV6-1 and TRBJ2-7; 9 bases align to TRBD1. The V gene end was trimmed by 7 bases and the J gene end by 3 bases; junction bases not matched to a gene: 7. The CDR3 covers 14 residues. Germline V CDR1 and CDR2: MNHNS, SASEGT.

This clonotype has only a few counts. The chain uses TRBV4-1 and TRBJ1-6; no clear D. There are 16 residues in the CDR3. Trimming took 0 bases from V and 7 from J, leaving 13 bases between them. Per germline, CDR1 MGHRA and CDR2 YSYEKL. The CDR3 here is CASSQDPRAVNSPLHF. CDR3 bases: TGCGCCAGCAGCCAAGATCCCCGGGCAGTGAATTCACCCCTCCACTTT.

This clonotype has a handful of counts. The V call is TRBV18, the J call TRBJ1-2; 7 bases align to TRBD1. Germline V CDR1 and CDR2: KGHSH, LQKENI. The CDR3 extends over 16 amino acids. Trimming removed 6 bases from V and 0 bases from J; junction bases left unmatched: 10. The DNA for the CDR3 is TGTGCCAGCTCTTACGGACAGGCCGGGGCTAACTATGGCTACACCTTC. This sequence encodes CASSYGQAGANYGYTF.

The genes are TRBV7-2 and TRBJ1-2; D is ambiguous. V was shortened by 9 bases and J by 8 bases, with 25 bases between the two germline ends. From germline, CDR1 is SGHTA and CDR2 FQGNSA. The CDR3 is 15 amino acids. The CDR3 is CASSTLTPKIKGYTF. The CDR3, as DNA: TGTGCCAGTAGCACCTTGACACCAAAGATAAAGGGCTACACCTTC.

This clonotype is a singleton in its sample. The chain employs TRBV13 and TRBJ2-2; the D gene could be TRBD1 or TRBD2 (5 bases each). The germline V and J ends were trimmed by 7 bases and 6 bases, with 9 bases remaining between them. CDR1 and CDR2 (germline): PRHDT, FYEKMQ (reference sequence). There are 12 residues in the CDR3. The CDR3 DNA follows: TGTGCCAGCACCAGAGGGGCCGGGGAGCTGTTTTTT. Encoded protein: CASTRGAGELFF.

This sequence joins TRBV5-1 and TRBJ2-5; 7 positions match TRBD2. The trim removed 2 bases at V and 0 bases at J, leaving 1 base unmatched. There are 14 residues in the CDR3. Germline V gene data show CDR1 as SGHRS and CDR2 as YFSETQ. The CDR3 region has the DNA TGCGCCAGCAGCTTTGCGGGGGACCAAGAGACCCAGTACTTC. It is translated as CASSFAGDQETQYF.

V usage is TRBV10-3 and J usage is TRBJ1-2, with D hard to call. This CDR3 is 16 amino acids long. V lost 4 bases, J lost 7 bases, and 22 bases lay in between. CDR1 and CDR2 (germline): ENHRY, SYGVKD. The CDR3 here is CAISASGGNTRGGYTF. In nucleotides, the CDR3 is TGTGCCATCAGTGCCTCTGGAGGGAATACGCGGGGTGGCTACACCTTC.

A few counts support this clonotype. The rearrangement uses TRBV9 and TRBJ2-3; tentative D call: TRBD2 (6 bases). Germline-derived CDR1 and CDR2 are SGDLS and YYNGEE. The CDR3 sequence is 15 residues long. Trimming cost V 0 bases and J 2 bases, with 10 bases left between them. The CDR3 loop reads CASSVGASDTDTQYF. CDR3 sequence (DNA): TGTGCCAGCAGCGTAGGAGCTAGCGACACAGATACGCAGTATTTT.

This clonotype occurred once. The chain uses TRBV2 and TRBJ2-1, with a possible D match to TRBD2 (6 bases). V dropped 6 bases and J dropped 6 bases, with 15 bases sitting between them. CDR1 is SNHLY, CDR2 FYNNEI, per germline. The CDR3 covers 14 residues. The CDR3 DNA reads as TGTGCCAGCAGCGAGATCCGGGAGTCCAATGAGCAGTTCTTC. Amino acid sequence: CASSEIRESNEQFF.

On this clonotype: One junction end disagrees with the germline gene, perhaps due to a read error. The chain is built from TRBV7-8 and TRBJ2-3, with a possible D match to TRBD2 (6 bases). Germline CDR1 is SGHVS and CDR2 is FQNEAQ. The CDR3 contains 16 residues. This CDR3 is CAGSLAPEGDADTQYF. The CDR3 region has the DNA TGTGCCGGCAGCTTAGCGCCGGAGGGCGATGCAGATACGCAGTATTTT. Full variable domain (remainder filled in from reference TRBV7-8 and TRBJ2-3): GAGVSQSPRYKVAKRGQDVALRCDPISGHVSLFWYQQALGQGPEFLTYFQNEAQLDKSGLPSDRFFAERPEGSVSTLKIQRTQQEDSAVYLCAGSLAPEGDADTQYFGPGTRLTVL.

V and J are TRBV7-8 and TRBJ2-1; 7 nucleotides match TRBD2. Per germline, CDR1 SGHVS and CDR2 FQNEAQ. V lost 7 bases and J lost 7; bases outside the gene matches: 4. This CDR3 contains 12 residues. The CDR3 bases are TGTGCCAGCAAAAGCGGGGCGAATGAGCAGTTCTTC. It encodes CASKSGANEQFF.

The CDR3 loop reads CASSQDWGQSSSPLHF. In DNA, the CDR3 is TGTGCCAGCAGCCAAGATTGGGGACAGTCTTCTTCACCCCTCCACTTT. The chain joins TRBV3-1 to TRBJ1-6, with TRBD1 matching 7 bases. V lost 0 bases, J lost 9 bases, and 8 bases stayed unmatched. The V gene's germline CDR1 is LGHDT and CDR2 YNNKEL (reference sequence). The CDR3 is 16 amino acids.

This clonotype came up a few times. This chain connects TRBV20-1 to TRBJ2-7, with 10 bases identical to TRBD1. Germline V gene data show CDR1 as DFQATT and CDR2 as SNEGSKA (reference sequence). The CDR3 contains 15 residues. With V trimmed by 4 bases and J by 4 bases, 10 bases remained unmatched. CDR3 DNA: TGCAGTGCTATTGACCGGGACAGGGGAATATACGAGCAGTACTTC. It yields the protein CSAIDRDRGIYEQYF.

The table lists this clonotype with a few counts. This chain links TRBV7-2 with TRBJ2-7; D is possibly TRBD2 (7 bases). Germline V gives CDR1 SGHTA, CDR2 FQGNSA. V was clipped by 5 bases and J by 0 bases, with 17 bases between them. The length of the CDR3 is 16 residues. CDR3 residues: CASSPNRAGASYEQYF. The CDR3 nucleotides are TGTGCCAGCAGCCCGAATCGGGCGGGGGCCTCCTACGAGCAGTACTTC.

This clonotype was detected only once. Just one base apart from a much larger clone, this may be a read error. The CDR3 DNA reads TGCAGCGCGGCAGCTAACTATGGCTACACCTTC. Protein: CSAAANYGYTF. The chain recombines TRBV29-1 with TRBJ1-2; no definite D call. The CDR3 has 11 amino acids. The germline V gene encodes CDR1 SQVTM and CDR2 ANQGSEA. Trimming took off 7 bases at V and 0 bases at J, with 6 bases between the two ends.

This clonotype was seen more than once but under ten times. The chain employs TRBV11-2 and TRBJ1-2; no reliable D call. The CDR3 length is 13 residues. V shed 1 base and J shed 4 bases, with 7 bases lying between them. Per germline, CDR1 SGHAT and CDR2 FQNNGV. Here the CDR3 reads CASSLGETYGYTF. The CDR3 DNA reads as TGTGCCAGCAGCTTAGGGGAAACCTATGGCTACACCTTC.

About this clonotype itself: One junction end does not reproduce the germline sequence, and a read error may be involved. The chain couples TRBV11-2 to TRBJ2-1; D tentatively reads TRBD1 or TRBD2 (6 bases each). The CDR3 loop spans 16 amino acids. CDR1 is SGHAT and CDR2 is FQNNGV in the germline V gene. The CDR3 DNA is TGTGCCGGCAGCCCCACCCCTGGAGGGGGTTACAATGAGCAGTTCTTC. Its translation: CAGSPTPGGGYNEQFF.

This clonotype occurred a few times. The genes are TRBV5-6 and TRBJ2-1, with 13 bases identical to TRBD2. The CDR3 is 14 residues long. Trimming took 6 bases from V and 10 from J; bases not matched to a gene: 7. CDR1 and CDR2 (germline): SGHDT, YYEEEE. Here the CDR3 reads CASTGLAGAGEQFF. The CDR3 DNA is TGTGCCAGCACCGGACTAGCGGGGGCGGGAGAGCAGTTCTTC.

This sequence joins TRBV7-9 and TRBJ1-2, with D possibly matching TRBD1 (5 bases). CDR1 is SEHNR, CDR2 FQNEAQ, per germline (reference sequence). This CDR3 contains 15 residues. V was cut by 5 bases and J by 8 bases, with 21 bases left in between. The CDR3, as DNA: TGTGCCAGCAGCCGACAGTATGGAGCCCGAGGGGGCTACACCTTC. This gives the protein CASSRQYGARGGYTF.

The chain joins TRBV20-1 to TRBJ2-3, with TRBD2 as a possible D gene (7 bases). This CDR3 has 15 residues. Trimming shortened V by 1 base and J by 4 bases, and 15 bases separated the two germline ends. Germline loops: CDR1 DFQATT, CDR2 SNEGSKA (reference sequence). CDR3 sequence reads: CSARVWRGGADTQYF. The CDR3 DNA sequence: TGCAGTGCTAGAGTTTGGCGCGGGGGCGCAGATACGCAGTATTTT.

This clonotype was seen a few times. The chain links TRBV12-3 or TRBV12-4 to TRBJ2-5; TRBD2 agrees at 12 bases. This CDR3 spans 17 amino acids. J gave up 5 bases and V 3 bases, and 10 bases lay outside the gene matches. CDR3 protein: CASSLAPSSGGEETQYF. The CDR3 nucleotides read TGTGCCAGCAGTTTGGCCCCGTCTAGCGGGGGGGAGGAGACCCAGTACTTC.

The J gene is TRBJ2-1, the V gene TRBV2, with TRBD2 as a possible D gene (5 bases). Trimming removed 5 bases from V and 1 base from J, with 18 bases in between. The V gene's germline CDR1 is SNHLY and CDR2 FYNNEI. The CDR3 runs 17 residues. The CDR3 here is CASSREGNGLSYNEQFF. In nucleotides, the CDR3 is TGTGCCAGCAGTCGGGAAGGTAACGGGTTGTCCTACAATGAGCAGTTCTTC.